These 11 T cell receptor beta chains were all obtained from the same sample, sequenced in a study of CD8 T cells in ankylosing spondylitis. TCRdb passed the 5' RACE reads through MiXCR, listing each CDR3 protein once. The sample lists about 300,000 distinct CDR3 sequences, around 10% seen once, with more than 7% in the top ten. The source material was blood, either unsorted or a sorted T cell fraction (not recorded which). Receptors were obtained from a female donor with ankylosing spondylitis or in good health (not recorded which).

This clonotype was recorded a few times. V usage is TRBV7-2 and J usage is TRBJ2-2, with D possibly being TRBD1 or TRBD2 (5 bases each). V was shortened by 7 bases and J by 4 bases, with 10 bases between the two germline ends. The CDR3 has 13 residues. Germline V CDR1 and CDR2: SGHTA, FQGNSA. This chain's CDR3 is CASTPGGTGELFF. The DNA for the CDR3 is TGTGCCAGCACCCCTGGGGGCACCGGGGAGCTGTTTTTT. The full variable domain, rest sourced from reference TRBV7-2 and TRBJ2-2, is GAGVSQSPSNKVTEKGKDVELRCDPISGHTALYWYRQSLGQGLEFLIYFQGNSAPDKSGLPSDRFSAERTGGSVSTLTIQRTQQEDSAVYLCASTPGGTGELFFGEGSRLTVL.

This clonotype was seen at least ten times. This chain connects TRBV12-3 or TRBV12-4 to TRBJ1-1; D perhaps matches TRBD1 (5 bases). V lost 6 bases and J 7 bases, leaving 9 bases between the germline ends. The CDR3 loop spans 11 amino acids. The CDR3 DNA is TGTGCCAGCAGGAAGGGGTTTGAAGCTTTCTTT. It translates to CASRKGFEAFF.

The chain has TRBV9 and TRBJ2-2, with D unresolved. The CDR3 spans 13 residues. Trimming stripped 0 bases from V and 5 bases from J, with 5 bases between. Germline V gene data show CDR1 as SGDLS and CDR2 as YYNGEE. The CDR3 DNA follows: TGTGCCAGCAGCGTAGACCTGACCGGGGAGCTGTTTTTT. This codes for CASSVDLTGELFF.

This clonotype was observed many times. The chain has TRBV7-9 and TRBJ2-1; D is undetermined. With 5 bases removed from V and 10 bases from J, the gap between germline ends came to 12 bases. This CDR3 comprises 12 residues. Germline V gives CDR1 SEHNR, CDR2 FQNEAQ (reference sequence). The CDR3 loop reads CASSMAREEQFF. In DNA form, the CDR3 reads TGTGCCAGCAGCATGGCGCGCGAGGAGCAGTTCTTC.

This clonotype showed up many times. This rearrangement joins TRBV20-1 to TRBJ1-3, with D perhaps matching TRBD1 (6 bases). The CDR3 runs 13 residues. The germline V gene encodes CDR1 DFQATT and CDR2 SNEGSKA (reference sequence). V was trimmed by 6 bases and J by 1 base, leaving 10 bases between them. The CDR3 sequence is CSAEGVSGNTIYF. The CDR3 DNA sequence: TGCAGTGCCGAGGGGGTATCTGGAAACACCATATATTTT.

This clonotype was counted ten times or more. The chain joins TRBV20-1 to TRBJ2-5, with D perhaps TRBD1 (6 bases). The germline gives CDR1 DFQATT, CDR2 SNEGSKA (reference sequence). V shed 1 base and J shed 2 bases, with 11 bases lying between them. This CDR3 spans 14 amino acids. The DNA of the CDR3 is TGCAGTGCTAGAGGAACAGGGCCTCAAGAGACCCAGTACTTC. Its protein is CSARGTGPQETQYF.

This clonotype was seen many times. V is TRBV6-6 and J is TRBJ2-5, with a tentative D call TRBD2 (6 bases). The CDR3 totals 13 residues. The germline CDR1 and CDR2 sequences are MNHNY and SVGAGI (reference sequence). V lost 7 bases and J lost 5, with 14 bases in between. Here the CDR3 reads CASKSSGVETQYF. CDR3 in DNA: TGTGCCAGCAAATCTTCGGGGGTTGAGACCCAGTACTTC.

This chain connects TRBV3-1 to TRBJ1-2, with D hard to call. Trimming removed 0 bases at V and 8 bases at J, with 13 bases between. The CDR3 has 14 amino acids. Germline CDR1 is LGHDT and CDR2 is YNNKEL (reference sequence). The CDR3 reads CASSQDPVAHGYTF. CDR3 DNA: TGTGCCAGCAGCCAAGATCCTGTGGCACACGGCTACACCTTC.

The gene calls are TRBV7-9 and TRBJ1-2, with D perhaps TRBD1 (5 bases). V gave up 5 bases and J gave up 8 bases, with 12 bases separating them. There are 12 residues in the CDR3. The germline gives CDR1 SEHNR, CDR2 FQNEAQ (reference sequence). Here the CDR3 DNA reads TGTGCCAGCAGCGGCCGGGACCAAGGCTACACCTTC. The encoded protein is CASSGRDQGYTF. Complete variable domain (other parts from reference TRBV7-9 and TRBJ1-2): DTGVSQNPRHKITKRGQNVTFRCDPISEHNRLYWYRQTLGQGPEFLTYFQNEAQLEKSRLLSDRFSAERPKGSFSTLEIQRTEQGDSAMYLCASSGRDQGYTFGSGTRLTVV.

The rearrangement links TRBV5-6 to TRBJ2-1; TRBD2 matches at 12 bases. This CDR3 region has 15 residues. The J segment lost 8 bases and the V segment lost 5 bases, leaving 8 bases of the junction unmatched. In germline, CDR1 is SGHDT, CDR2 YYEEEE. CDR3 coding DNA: TGTGCCAGCAGAAGACTAGCGGGAGATTTCTATGAGCAGTTCTTC. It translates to CASRRLAGDFYEQFF.

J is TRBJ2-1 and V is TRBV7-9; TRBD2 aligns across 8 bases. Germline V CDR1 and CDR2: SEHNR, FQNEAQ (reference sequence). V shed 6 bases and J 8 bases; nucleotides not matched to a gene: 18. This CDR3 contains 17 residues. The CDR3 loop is CASRTRLSGSKRDEQFF. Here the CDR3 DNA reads TGTGCCAGCAGGACACGCCTAAGCGGGAGTAAGAGGGATGAGCAGTTCTTC. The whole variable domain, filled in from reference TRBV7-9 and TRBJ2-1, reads DTGVSQNPRHKITKRGQNVTFRCDPISEHNRLYWYRQTLGQGPEFLTYFQNEAQLEKSRLLSDRFSAERPKGSFSTLEIQRTEQGDSAMYLCASRTRLSGSKRDEQFFGPGTRLTVL.